The rows below give T cell receptor beta chains drawn from one sample of a study of blood T cell repertoires in COVID-19. TCRdb keeps only in-frame clones here, not all; method: immunoSEQ multiplex PCR. This sample has some 83,000 clones; about 83% occur once, and the top ten carry roughly 3.5%. The sample consisted of peripheral blood. These receptors were taken from a man between 45 and 60 years old with acute or convalescent COVID-19. CDR3s include the opening cysteine and the closing phenylalanine or tryptophan. The D gene is left open where the match is weak. Not every row has a clone size; where given, it reads once, few, many or a size class.

clone_size	j_call	d_call	v_call	cdr3_nt	cdr3_aa
.	TRBJ1-6	TRBD1	TRBV2	TGTGCCAGCAGTGATTGGGACAGGGGAAACTCACCCCTCCACTTT	CASSDWDRGNSPLHF
.	TRBJ2-3	TRBD2	TRBV7-2	TGTGCCAGCAGCCTCCAAGCGGGAGGTCAATATTTT	CASSLQAGGQYF
.	TRBJ1-5	.	TRBV6-4	TGTGCCAGCAGTGGTCAGGCTGGAAATCAGCCCCAGCATTTT	CASSGQAGNQPQHF
.	TRBJ2-7	.	TRBV15	TGTGCCACCAGCAGAGATCAGGGCAGACAATACTTC	CATSRDQGRQYF
.	TRBJ1-1	TRBD1	TRBV7-9	TGTGCCAGCAGCTTATCGACAGGGACGACTGAAGCTTTCTTT	CASSLSTGTTEAFF
.	TRBJ2-1	TRBD2	TRBV28	TGTGCCAGCAGTTCTAGCGGGGGGGATAATGAGCAGTTCTTC	CASSSSGGDNEQFF
.	TRBJ2-7	TRBD2	TRBV10-2	TGCGCCAGCAGTGTAGGGACTAGCGGGAGGAACTACGAGCAGTACTTC	CASSVGTSGRNYEQYF
.	TRBJ2-7	TRBD1	TRBV5-6	TGTGCCAGCAGCCGGGTCGTATACAGGGGGCACGAGCAGTACTTC	CASSRVVYRGHEQYF
.	TRBJ2-7	.	TRBV2	TGTGCCAGCAGTCTACAGGTGACTGGGGAGCAGTACTTC	CASSLQVTGEQYF
.	TRBJ2-1	TRBD2	TRBV3-1/TRBV3-2	TGTGCCAGCAGCCATCCGACTAGCAGAATCCTCAATGAGCAGTTCTTC	CASSHPTSRILNEQFF
.	TRBJ2-2	TRBD1	TRBV7-2	TGTGCCAGCAACCCGGGACAGGAGAAAACCGGGGAGCTGTTTTTT	CASNPGQEKTGELFF
.	TRBJ2-1	.	TRBV4-3	TGCGCCAGCAGCCAAGACAGGGTTGAGCAGTTCTTC	CASSQDRVEQFF
.	TRBJ1-1	.	TRBV19	TGTGCCAGTAGACACAGGGATGGCAATCTTAACACTGAAGCTTTCTTT	CASRHRDGNLNTEAFF
.	TRBJ2-7	TRBD1	TRBV19	TGTGCCAGTAGAACTGTGGGACAGGGTGTATCCGAGCAGTACTTC	CASRTVGQGVSEQYF
.	TRBJ2-3	.	TRBV19	TGTGCCAGTAGTGCCGCCTCCTTAGCGGCCGGAACAGATACGCAGTATTTT	CASSAASLAAGTDTQYF
few	TRBJ1-1	.	TRBV9	TGTGCCAGCAGCGTTACAGTGGATACTGAAGCTTTCTTT	CASSVTVDTEAFF
.	TRBJ1-3	.	TRBV4-3	TGCGCCAGCAGCCAAGATTTCAGCTCTGGAAACACCATATATTTT	CASSQDFSSGNTIYF
.	TRBJ2-1	.	TRBV2	TGTGCCAGCAGTTTAGACAGGAGGCGGGATGAGCAGTTCTTC	CASSLDRRRDEQFF
.	TRBJ2-1	.	TRBV14	TGTGCCAGCAGCCAAGTGCGAACAGGGCGAAATGAGCAGTTCTTC	CASSQVRTGRNEQFF
.	TRBJ1-1	TRBD1	TRBV4-3	TGCGCCAGCAGCCAAGATGAGGGGGCGATCACTGAAGCTTTCTTT	CASSQDEGAITEAFF
few	TRBJ2-1	TRBD1	TRBV27	TGTGCCAGCAGTCCTATAACAGGGGATGAGCAGTTCTTC	CASSPITGDEQFF
once	TRBJ1-6	.	TRBV30	TGTGCCTGGAGTGTCCAACAGGGAGATTCACCCCTCCACTTT	CAWSVQQGDSPLHF
once	TRBJ1-5	TRBD1	TRBV11-2	TGTGCCAGCAGCCCTGGACAGGGGGCGGGTCAGCCCCAGCATTTT	CASSPGQGAGQPQHF
.	TRBJ2-1	TRBD2	TRBV25-1	TGTGCCACCCTGGCGGGAGGGAGCCCTTGGAGCGACAATGAGCAGTTCTTC	CATLAGGSPWSDNEQFF